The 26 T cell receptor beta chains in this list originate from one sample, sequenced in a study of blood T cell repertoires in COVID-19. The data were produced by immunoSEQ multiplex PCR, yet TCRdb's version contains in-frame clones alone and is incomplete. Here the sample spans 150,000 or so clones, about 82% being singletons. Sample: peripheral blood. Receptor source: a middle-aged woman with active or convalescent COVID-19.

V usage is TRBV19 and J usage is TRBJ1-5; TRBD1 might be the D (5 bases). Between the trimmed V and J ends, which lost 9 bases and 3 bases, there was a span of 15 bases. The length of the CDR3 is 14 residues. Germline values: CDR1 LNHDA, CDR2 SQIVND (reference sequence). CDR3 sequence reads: CASSLAGFNQPQHF. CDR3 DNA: TGTGCCAGCTCCCTTGCAGGGTTCAATCAGCCCCAGCATTTT.

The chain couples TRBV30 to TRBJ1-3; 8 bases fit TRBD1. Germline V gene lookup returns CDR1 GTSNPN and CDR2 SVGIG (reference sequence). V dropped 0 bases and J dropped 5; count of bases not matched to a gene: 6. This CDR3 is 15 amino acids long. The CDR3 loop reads CAWSVQGVRRNTIYF. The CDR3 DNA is TGTGCCTGGAGTGTACAGGGGGTGAGGAGAAACACCATATATTTT.

The CDR3, as DNA: TGTGCCAGTAGTATAGGGGGGCGAAGCGAAGCTTTCTTT. It translates to CASSIGGRSEAFF. The gene calls are TRBV19 and TRBJ1-1; TRBD1 might be the D (6 bases). Trimming took off 1 base at V and 8 bases at J, with 11 bases between the two ends. The CDR3 is made up of 13 amino acids. Germline V gene sequence: CDR1 LNHDA, CDR2 SQIVND (reference sequence).

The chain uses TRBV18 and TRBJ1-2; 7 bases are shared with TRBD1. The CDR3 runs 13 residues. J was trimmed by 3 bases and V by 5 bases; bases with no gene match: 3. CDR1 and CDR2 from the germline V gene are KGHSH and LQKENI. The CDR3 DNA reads TGTGCCAGCTCAGTTCAGGGGGACTATGGCTACACCTTC. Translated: CASSVQGDYGYTF.

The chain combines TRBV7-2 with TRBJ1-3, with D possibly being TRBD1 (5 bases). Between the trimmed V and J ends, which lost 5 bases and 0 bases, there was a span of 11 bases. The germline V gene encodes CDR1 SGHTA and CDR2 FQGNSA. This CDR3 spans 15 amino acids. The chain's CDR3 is CASSLDSHSGNTIYF. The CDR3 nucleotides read TGTGCCAGCAGCCTTGACAGCCACTCTGGAAACACCATATATTTT.

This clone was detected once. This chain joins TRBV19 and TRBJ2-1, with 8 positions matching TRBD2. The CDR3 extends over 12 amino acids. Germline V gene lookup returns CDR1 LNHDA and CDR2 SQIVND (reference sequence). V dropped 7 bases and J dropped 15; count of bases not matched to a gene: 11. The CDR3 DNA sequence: TGTGCCAGTACCATCCTAGCGGGTCCGCCGTTCTTC. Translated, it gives CASTILAGPPFF.

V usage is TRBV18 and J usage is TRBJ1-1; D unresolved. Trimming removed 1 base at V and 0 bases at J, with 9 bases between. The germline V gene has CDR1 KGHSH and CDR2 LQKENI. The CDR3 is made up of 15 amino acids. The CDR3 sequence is CASSPLKPMNTEAFF. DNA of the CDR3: TGTGCCAGCTCACCACTTAAGCCCATGAACACTGAAGCTTTCTTT.

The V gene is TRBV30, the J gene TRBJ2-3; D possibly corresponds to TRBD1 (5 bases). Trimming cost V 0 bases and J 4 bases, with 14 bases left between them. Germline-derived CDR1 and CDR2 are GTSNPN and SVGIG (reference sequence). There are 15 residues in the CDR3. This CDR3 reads CAWSVGGAAADTQYF. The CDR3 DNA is TGTGCCTGGAGTGTTGGTGGGGCCGCCGCAGATACGCAGTATTTT.

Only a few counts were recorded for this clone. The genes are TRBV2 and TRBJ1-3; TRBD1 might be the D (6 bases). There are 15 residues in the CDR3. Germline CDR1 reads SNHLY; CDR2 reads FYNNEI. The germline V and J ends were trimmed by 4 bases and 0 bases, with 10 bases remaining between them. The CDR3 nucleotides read TGTGCCAGCAGTGTCCAGGGGAGCTCTGGAAACACCATATATTTT. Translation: CASSVQGSSGNTIYF. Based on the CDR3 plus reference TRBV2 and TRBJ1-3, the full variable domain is EPEVTQTPSHQVTQMGQEVILRCVPISNHLYFYWYRQILGQKVEFLVSFYNNEISEKSEIFDDQFSVERPDGSNFTLKIRSTKLEDSAMYFCASSVQGSSGNTIYFGEGSWLTVV.

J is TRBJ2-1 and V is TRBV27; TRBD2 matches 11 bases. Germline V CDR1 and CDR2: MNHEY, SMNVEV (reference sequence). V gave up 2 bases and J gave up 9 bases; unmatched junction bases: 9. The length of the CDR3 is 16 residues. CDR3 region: CASSLRGTSGGGEQFF. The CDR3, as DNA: TGTGCCAGCAGTTTACGTGGGACTAGCGGAGGGGGTGAGCAGTTCTTC.

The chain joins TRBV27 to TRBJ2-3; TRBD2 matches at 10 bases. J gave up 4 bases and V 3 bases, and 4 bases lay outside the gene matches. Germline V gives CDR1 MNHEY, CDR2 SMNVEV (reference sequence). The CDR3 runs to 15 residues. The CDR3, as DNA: TGTGCCAGCAGTTTCTCCAGCGGGAGGGCAGATACGCAGTATTTT. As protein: CASSFSSGRADTQYF.

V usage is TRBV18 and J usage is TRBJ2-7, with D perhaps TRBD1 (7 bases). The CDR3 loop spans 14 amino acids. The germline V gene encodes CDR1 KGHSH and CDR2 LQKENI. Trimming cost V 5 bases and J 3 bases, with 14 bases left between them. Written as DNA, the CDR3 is TGTGCCAGCTCAATTCCAGGGGGGAACTACGAGCAGTACTTC. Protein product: CASSIPGGNYEQYF.

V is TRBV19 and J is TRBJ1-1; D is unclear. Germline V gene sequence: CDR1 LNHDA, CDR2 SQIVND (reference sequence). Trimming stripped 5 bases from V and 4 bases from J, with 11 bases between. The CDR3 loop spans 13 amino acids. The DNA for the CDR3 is TGTGCCAGTAGTCGGCTGCAGGTCACTGAAGCTTTCTTT. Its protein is CASSRLQVTEAFF. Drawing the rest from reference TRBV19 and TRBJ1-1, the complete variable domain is DGGITQSPKYLFRKEGQNVTLSCEQNLNHDAMYWYRQDPGQGLRLIYYSQIVNDFQKGDIAEGYSVSREKKESFPLTVTSAQKNPTAFYLCASSRLQVTEAFFGQGTRLTVV.

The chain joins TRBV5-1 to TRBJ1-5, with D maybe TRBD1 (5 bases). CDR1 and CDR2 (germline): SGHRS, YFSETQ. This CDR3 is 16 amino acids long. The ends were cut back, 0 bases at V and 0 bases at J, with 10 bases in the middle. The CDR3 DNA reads TGCGCCAGCAGCTTGGAGTCAGGGAATAGCAATCAGCCCCAGCATTTT. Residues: CASSLESGNSNQPQHF.

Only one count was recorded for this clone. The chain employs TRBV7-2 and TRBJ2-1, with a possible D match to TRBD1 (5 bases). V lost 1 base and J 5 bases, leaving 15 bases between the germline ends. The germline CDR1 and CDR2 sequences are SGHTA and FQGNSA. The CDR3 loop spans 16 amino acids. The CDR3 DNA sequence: TGTGCCAGCAGCTTAGTTTGGCAGGGCGGTAACAATGAGCAGTTCTTC. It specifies CASSLVWQGGNNEQFF.

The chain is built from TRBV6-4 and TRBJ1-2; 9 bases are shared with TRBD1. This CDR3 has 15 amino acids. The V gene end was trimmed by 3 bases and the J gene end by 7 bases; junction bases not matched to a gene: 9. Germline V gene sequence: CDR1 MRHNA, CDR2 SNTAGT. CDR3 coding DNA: TGTGCCAGCAGTGAAACCTGGGACAGGGACGGTGGCTACACCTTC. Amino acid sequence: CASSETWDRDGGYTF.

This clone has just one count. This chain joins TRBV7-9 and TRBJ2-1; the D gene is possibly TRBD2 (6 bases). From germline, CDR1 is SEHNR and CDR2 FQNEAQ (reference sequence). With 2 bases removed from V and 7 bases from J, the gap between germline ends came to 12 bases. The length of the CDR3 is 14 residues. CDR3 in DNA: TGTGCCAGCAGCTTAATGGGGGGTGTAAATGAGCAGTTCTTC. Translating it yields CASSLMGGVNEQFF.

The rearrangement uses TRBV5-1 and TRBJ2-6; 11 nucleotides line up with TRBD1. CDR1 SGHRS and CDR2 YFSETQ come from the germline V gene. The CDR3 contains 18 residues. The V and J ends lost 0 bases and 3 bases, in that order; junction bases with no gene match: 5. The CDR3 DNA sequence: TGCGCCAGCAGCTTGGATAGGACAGGGGGCGGTGGGGCCAACGTCCTGACTTTC. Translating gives CASSLDRTGGGGANVLTF.

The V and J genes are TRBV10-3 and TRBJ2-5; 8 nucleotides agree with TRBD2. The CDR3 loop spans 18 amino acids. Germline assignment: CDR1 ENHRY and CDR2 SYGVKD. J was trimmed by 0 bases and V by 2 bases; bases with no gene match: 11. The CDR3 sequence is CAISEPQGAGANQETQYF. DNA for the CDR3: TGTGCCATCAGTGAGCCACAGGGAGCGGGGGCCAACCAAGAGACCCAGTACTTC.

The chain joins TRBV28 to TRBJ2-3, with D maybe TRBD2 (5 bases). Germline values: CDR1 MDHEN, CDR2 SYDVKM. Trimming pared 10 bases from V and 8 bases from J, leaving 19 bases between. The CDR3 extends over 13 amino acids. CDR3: CATLREGSVTQYF. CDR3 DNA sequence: TGTGCCACCCTCCGTGAGGGCTCCGTTACGCAGTATTTT. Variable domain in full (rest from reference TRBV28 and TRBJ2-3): DVKVTQSSRYLVKRTGEKVFLECVQDMDHENMFWYRQDPGLGLRLIYFSYDVKMKEKGDIPEGYSVSREKKERFSLILESASTNQTSMYLCATLREGSVTQYFGPGTRLTVL.

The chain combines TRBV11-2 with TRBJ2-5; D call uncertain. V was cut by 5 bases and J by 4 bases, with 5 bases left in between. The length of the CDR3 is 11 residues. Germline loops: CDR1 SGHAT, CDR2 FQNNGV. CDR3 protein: CASSRGETQYF. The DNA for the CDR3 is TGTGCCAGCAGCCGCGGAGAGACCCAGTACTTC.

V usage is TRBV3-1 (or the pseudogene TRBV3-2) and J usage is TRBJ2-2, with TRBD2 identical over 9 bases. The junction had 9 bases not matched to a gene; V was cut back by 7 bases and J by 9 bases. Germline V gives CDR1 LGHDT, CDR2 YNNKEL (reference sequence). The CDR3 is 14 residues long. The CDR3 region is CASIGREGHRELFF. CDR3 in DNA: TGTGCCAGCATTGGGCGGGAGGGCCACCGGGAGCTGTTTTTT.

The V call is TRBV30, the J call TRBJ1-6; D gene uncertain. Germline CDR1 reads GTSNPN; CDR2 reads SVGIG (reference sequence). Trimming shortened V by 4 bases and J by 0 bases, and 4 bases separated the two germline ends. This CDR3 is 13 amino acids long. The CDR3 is CAWTSSYNSPLHF. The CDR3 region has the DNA TGTGCCTGGACGAGCTCCTATAATTCACCCCTCCACTTT.

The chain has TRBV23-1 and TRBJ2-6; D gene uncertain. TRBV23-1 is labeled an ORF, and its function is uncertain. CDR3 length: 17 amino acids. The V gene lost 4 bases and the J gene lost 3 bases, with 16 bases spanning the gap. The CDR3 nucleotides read TGCGCCAGCAGTCCCATGAGTGCCGGGTATGGGGCCAACGTCCTGACTTTC. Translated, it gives CASSPMSAGYGANVLTF.

CDR3: CASSQDLRANGNNEQFF. In DNA, the CDR3 is TGCGCCAGCAGCCAAGATCTGAGGGCAAATGGGAACAATGAGCAGTTCTTC. V is TRBV4-3 and J is TRBJ2-1; weak D call: TRBD2 (5 bases). V was pared by 0 bases and J by 5 bases, with 17 bases between. CDR3 length: 17 amino acids. Germline CDR1 reads LGHNA; CDR2 reads YSLEER.

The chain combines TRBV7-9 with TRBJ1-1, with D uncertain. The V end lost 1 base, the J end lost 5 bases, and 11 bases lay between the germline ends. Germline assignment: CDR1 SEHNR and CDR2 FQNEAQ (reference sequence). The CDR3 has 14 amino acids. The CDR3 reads CASSLGGTRTEAFF. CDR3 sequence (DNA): TGTGCCAGCAGCTTAGGCGGTACGAGGACTGAAGCTTTCTTT.